The 2 T cell receptor beta chains listed next were all sequenced from one sample in a study of cytomegalovirus exposure and HLA in healthy donors (dated by TCRdb to about 2017). Library preparation used the immunoSEQ multiplex PCR assay. For the multiplex PCR, a mixture combining 60 forward primers for TCR Vbeta segments and 13 reverse primers for TCR Jbeta segments was used. This is the immuneACCESS table as TCRdb keeps it, with only in-frame sequences that have V and J called. A part of the clones is gone; compared with another copy, unresolved V genes explain less than half, and the rest is unexplained. Within this sample are some 150,000 clones, with roughly 73% of them counted one time only. Around 1.5% of the sample is taken by the ten largest. Sequenced: PBMCs. The source of these receptors is a female donor in good health and CMV-seronegative.

The chain is built from TRBV2 and TRBJ2-5; 10 nucleotides agree with TRBD2. Germline trimming cut 3 bases from V and 5 bases from J; bases unmatched to any gene: 12. The CDR3 has 17 residues. CDR1 is SNHLY and CDR2 is FYNNEI in the germline V gene. CDR3 loop: CASSDSFLAGAGETQYF. CDR3 DNA sequence: TGTGCCAGCAGTGATAGTTTTCTAGCGGGAGCGGGGGAGACCCAGTACTTC. Looking up the rest from reference TRBV2 and TRBJ2-5 gives the full variable domain: EPEVTQTPSHQVTQMGQEVILRCVPISNHLYFYWYRQILGQKVEFLVSFYNNEISEKSEIFDDQFSVERPDGSNFTLKIRSTKLEDSAMYFCASSDSFLAGAGETQYFGPGTRLLVL.

The chain links TRBV6-6 to TRBJ1-5; possibly TRBD1 for D (6 bases). CDR3 length equals 14 residues. Germline assignment: CDR1 MNHNY and CDR2 SVGAGI (reference sequence). V lost 5 bases, J lost 5 bases, and 13 bases lay in between. As DNA, the CDR3 is TGTGCCAGCAGTCCGGGAGGGGGATATCAGCCCCAGCATTTT. Translation gives CASSPGGGYQPQHF.